This entry is about one TCR beta chain. The antigen is unknown. This entry belongs to a study of T cells in Graves' hyperthyroidism and ophthalmopathy. General study findings and limits: The model forecast ophthalmopathy, anticipating it by a median around 6.5 months before onset.

Trimming took 4 bases from V and 7 from J; bases not matched to a gene: 20. There are 18 residues in the CDR3. Germline V gene sequence: CDR1 SGHDT, CDR2 YYEEEE. Graves' hyperthyroidism was deemed stable given no ophthalmopathy progression within 18 months. In making diagnoses, clinical symptoms, serum thyroxine and TRAb, thyroid ultrasound and orbital computed tomography were all used. The source material, RNA transcripts, was used to amplify TCR beta CDR3 regions. With the HTBI primer set, the TCR CDR3 went through a first round of RT-PCR. TCRdb processed the multiplex PCR reads anew with MiXCR; each CDR3 protein has one entry. The profile shows hundreds of thousands of distinct CDR3 sequences, 15% to 20% of them singletons.

The chain employs TRBV5-6 and TRBJ2-5; 9 bases fit TRBD2. The TCR originated in a woman aged 25 to 39 with Graves' hyperthyroidism. Sample: blood. This chain's CDR3 is CASSGTSPGLARYVTQYF. CDR3 DNA: TGTGCCAGCAGCGGTACTTCTCCGGGACTAGCACGATATGTGACCCAGTACTTC.